This T cell receptor beta chain was identified in a study of response to subunit inactivated influenza vaccine. The sample holds a few counts of this clonotype. Trimming took off 5 bases at V and 3 bases at J, with 10 bases between the two ends. This CDR3 has 13 amino acids. CDR1 is SGHTA, CDR2 FQGTGA, per germline. TCRdb reprocessed the RT-PCR reads with MiXCR, giving one entry per CDR3 protein. There are about 620,000 distinct CDR3 sequences in the sample; 10% to 12% occur only once, and approximately 11% lies in the top ten. This sample was shared with a second study, whose subject was T cells expressing NK-cell markers. This second study notes: The authors made TCR beta cDNA libraries by 5'RACE template switching. This switching added a universal primer site and UMIs.

The receptor comes from a man in his fifties who received an inactivated influenza vaccine. This chain joins TRBV7-3 and TRBJ2-5, with D maybe TRBD2 (5 bases). The sample was PBMCs from blood, taken on the day of vaccination. Here the CDR3 reads CASSPPGEETQYF. CDR3 nucleotides: TGTGCCAGCAGCCCCCCCGGGGAAGAGACCCAGTACTTC.